A single sample gave rise to the 17 T cell receptor beta chains below, sequenced in a study of CD4 and CD8 cells across lung adenocarcinoma regions. One entry per CDR3 protein, called by TCRdb with MiXCR from the PCR reads. The table shows 20,000 to 25,000 distinct CDR3 sequences, with around 51% occurring only once. Sequencing was carried out using CD8+ T cells from the center of a lung tumor. Receptors originate from a female donor with lung adenocarcinoma. The CD4 and CD8 labels of this study may be unreliable.

As concerns this clonotype: The germline gene is not matched at one end of the junction; a read error may be the cause. CDR3 in amino acids: CSRGPRVGVKDTQYF. Here the CDR3 DNA reads TGTTCCCGCGGGCCGCGGGTAGGAGTCAAAGACACGCAGTACTTT. The chain carries TRBV27 and TRBJ2-3; D perhaps matches TRBD2 (5 bases). Germline loops: CDR1 MNHEY, CDR2 SMNVEV (reference sequence). The CDR3 runs to 15 residues.

This clonotype was counted a few times. The chain couples TRBV4-1 to TRBJ2-2, with TRBD2 matching 9 bases. V gave up 1 base and J gave up 3 bases; unmatched junction bases: 6. The length of the CDR3 is 17 residues. Germline CDR1 MGHRA, CDR2 YSYEKL. CDR3 in DNA: TGCGCCAGCAGCCAAGGTCGGACTAGCGATTACACCGGGGAGCTGTTTTTT. It specifies CASSQGRTSDYTGELFF.

This rearrangement joins TRBV7-7 to TRBJ1-1; D gene ambiguous. CDR1 SSHAT and CDR2 FNYEAQ come from the germline V gene (reference sequence). V was shortened by 1 base and J by 3 bases, with 6 bases between the two germline ends. The CDR3 runs 13 residues. CDR3 residues: CASSLDVYTEAFF. The CDR3 DNA reads TGTGCCAGCAGCTTAGACGTCTACACTGAAGCTTTCTTT.

The chain couples TRBV25-1 to TRBJ2-3; 7 bases align to TRBD2. The end of the DNA aligns better with TRBJ2-7, so the J call may be wrong. The CDR3 is 14 residues long. Germline loops: CDR1 MGHDK, CDR2 SYGVNS. The CDR3 reads CAGRGSGEQDTQYF. The CDR3 DNA sequence: TGTGCGGGGCGCGGGAGCGGAGAGCAAGATACGCAGTACTTC.

This clonotype has just a few counts. This rearrangement joins TRBV6-5 to TRBJ2-1, with 10 bases matching TRBD2. CDR1 MNHEY and CDR2 SVGAGI come from the germline V gene. The V and J ends lost 2 bases and 8 bases, in that order; junction bases with no gene match: 6. This CDR3 region has 15 residues. The CDR3 region has the DNA TGTGCCAGCAGTTACAGGACTAGCGGATTTCATGAGCAGTTCTTC. The encoded protein is CASSYRTSGFHEQFF.

This clonotype is medium-sized by share. The chain couples TRBV14 to TRBJ2-5, with 8 bases matching TRBD1. The CDR3 extends over 17 amino acids. In germline, CDR1 is SGHDN, CDR2 FVKESK. Trimming cost V 4 bases and J 5 bases; bases outside gene matches: 15. The CDR3 sequence: CASSRTGRLYVWETQYF. In DNA form, the CDR3 reads TGTGCCAGCAGCCGGACAGGGAGGCTGTATGTTTGGGAGACCCAGTACTTC.

Comments on this clonotype: The junction and the germline gene differ at one end; a read error may be behind it. The chain is built from TRBV27 and TRBJ2-3, with D perhaps TRBD2 (5 bases). This CDR3 is 11 amino acids long. CDR1 MNHEY and CDR2 SMNVEV come from the germline V gene (reference sequence). CDR3 in DNA: TGTGCCATGGGAGCCAAAAATACGCAGTATTTC. Translating it yields CAMGAKNTQYF.

Points on this clonotype: At one of its ends the junction is not consistent with the germline gene, which may arise from a read error. CDR3 residues: CAISEGVWTTDIQYF. DNA of the CDR3: TGTGCCATCAGTGAGGGTGTGTGGACCACAGACATTCAGTACTTT. The chain combines TRBV10-3 with TRBJ2-4; D unclear. Germline loops: CDR1 ENHRY, CDR2 SYGVKD. This CDR3 spans 15 amino acids.

This clonotype turned up a few times. The chain uses TRBV4-1 and TRBJ2-1; TRBD1 matches at 11 bases. The J call is uncertain, as TRBJ2-7 better fits the DNA end. There are 17 residues in the CDR3. The V gene's germline CDR1 is MGHRA and CDR2 YSYEKL. CDR3 bases: TGCGCCAGCAGCCAAGATCCTTGGGACAGGGGGACCTACGAGCAGTACTTC. This sequence encodes CASSQDPWDRGTYEQYF.

The chain joins TRBV27 to TRBJ2-3; 11 bases map to TRBD2. This CDR3 spans 17 amino acids. In germline, CDR1 is MNHEY, CDR2 SMNVEV (reference sequence). The trim removed 10 bases at V and 10 bases at J, leaving 22 bases unmatched. As DNA, the CDR3 is TGTGCCACCCGGCGGGGACTAGCGGCGGTGAGCACCGGTGCGCAGTATTTT. Translating gives CATRRGLAAVSTGAQYF.

By share, this clonotype counts as medium-sized (0.01 to 0.1%). The rearrangement uses TRBV6-5 and TRBJ2-2, with 15 bases aligning to TRBD2. V gave up 6 bases and J gave up 3 bases; unmatched junction bases: 8. This CDR3 is built from 18 residues. Germline V gene data show CDR1 as MNHEY and CDR2 as SVGAGI. CDR3 amino acids: CASSRSGLAGGYTGELFF. In DNA form, the CDR3 reads TGTGCCAGCAGCCGATCGGGACTAGCGGGAGGTTACACCGGGGAGCTGTTTTTT.

This clonotype was seen repeatedly, ten times or more. This may be a read error: a much more frequent sequence differs by one nucleotide. The chain uses TRBV6-5 and TRBJ2-1, with D tentatively TRBD2 (6 bases). The tail of the sequence fits TRBJ2-7 better, so the J call may be wrong. The CDR3 loop spans 16 amino acids. Germline CDR1 reads MNHEY; CDR2 reads SVGAGI. The CDR3 DNA reads as TGTGCCAGCAGTTCCCTTGCGGCGGGAAAGATCAATGAGCAGTACTTC. Protein: CASSSLAAGKINEQYF.

This clonotype was counted a few times. V gene TRBV3-1 combines with J gene TRBJ2-1; maybe TRBD2 (6 bases). The end of the DNA is better explained by TRBJ2-5, so the J call may be wrong. Germline assignment: CDR1 LGHDT and CDR2 YNNKEL (reference sequence). The CDR3 totals 14 residues. The CDR3 is CASSRGTREETQYF. CDR3 DNA: TGTGCCAGCAGCCGTGGGACTCGGGAAGAGACCCAGTACTTC.

This clonotype was recorded many times. The chain is built from TRBV27 and TRBJ2-1; possibly TRBD2 for D (6 bases). Germline CDR1 is MNHEY and CDR2 is SMNVEV (reference sequence). The CDR3 extends over 15 amino acids. Trimming removed 2 bases from V and 0 bases from J, with 8 bases in between. The CDR3 DNA reads TGTGCCAGCAGTTTAGGGAGGAGCTCCTACAATGAGCAGTTCTTC. Translation: CASSLGRSSYNEQFF.

This clonotype appeared many times. The rearrangement joins TRBV14 to TRBJ2-5, with TRBD2 identical over 7 bases. Germline-derived CDR1 and CDR2 are SGHDN and FVKESK. V was clipped by 5 bases and J by 0 bases; unmatched bases: 9. This CDR3 is built from 16 residues. The CDR3 loop reads CASSFRDGTNQETQYF. DNA of the CDR3: TGTGCCAGCAGCTTCCGGGACGGGACTAACCAAGAGACCCAGTACTTC. Filled out from reference TRBV14 and TRBJ2-5, the complete variable domain reads EAGVTQFPSHSVIEKGQTVTLRCDPISGHDNLYWYRRVMGKEIKFLLHFVKESKQDESGMPNNRFLAERTGGTYSTLKVQPAELEDSGVYFCASSFRDGTNQETQYFGPGTRLLVL.

This clonotype was seen ten or more times. V is TRBV6-1 and J is TRBJ2-1; 15 bases fit TRBD2. The CDR3 is 18 residues long. Losses at the gene ends were 7 bases for V and 9 bases for J; bases not matched to a gene: 16. Germline V gives CDR1 MNHNS, CDR2 SASEGT. This CDR3 is CASTAKTPGLAGGVEQFF. CDR3 bases: TGTGCCAGCACCGCCAAAACCCCTGGACTAGCGGGAGGGGTTGAGCAGTTCTTC.

This clonotype was detected ten times or more. Germline is not matched at one junction end, which may reflect a read error. The chain combines TRBV7-2 with TRBJ2-1; 10 bases fit TRBD1. Germline V lookup: CDR1 SGHTA, CDR2 FQGNSA. The CDR3 loop spans 16 amino acids. CDR3 in DNA: TGTGCCAGCAGCAGCGGATTCCGGGACAGGGGTGATGAGCAGCTCTTC. It codes for CASSSGFRDRGDEQLF. The whole variable domain, filled in from reference TRBV7-2 and TRBJ2-1, reads GAGVSQSPSNKVTEKGKDVELRCDPISGHTALYWYRQSLGQGLEFLIYFQGNSAPDKSGLPSDRFSAERTGGSVSTLTIQRTQQEDSAVYLCASSSGFRDRGDEQLFGPGTRLTVL.